These T cell receptor beta chains were read from a single sample in a study of T cell responses to AZD1222 COVID-19 vaccine. Method: immunoSEQ multiplex PCR; TCRdb's copy keeps in-frame clones and lacks some. This sample yields 150,000 to 200,000 clones, of which 90% to 95% are seen a single time; approximately 1.1% belongs to the top ten. Sample: peripheral blood, taken 28 days after the second AZD1222 dose. The receptors were sampled from an adult who received the AZD1222 COVID-19 vaccine. Each CDR3 is given with its conserved first and last residue. D genes are given only for firm matches. Not all rows give a size; the values are once, few, many and, for expanded clones, a class.

CDR3nt	CDR3aa	abundance	j_gene	d_gene	v_gene
TGCGCCAGCAGCTTGGAGTTCCAGGGTAATGAAGCTTTCTTT	CASSLEFQGNEAFF	NA	TRBJ1-1	NA	TRBV5-1
TGTGCCAGCAGCTTAGCCCCGGGACAGGTCCTCTATAGCAATCAGCCCCAGCATTTT	CASSLAPGQVLYSNQPQHF	NA	TRBJ1-5	TRBD1	TRBV7-8
TGTGCCCCTTCCTACGAGCAGTACTTC	CAPSYEQYF	NA	TRBJ2-7	NA	TRBV7-2
TGTGCCAGCAGCCCGAACCGGGGATCCCTCCACTTT	CASSPNRGSLHF	once	TRBJ1-6	NA	TRBV3-1/TRBV3-2
TGTGCCAGCAGCTTAGTGGCAGGGTCGGGCTACACCTTC	CASSLVAGSGYTF	NA	TRBJ1-2	NA	TRBV7-3
TGCGCCAGCAGTAGCGGGGGGCCGGAAGAGACCCAGTACTTC	CASSSGGPEETQYF	NA	TRBJ2-5	TRBD2	TRBV5-1
TGTGCCAGCTCACTGGGGACAGCGGGATTCGAGCCCCAGCATTTT	CASSLGTAGFEPQHF	NA	TRBJ1-5	TRBD1	TRBV18
TGTGCCAGCAGCTTGTCACAGGGGAGCTCCTACAATGAGCAGTTCTTC	CASSLSQGSSYNEQFF	few	TRBJ2-1	TRBD1	TRBV7-9
TGTGCCAGTAGTATATCAGGGACTTCCTATAATTCACCCCTCCACTTT	CASSISGTSYNSPLHF	NA	TRBJ1-6	NA	TRBV19
TGTGCCAGCAGCGTATTGACTGAGAACACCGGGGAGCTGTTTTTT	CASSVLTENTGELFF	NA	TRBJ2-2	NA	TRBV9
TGTGCCAGCAGCCCGGGGACAGTACAAGAGACCCAGTACTTC	CASSPGTVQETQYF	once	TRBJ2-5	TRBD1	TRBV11-1
TGTGCCAGCTGGGGGAGCGGGGGGGCCGACACCGGGGAGCTGTTTTTT	CASWGSGGADTGELFF	NA	TRBJ2-2	TRBD2	TRBV2
TGTGCCAGCAGCCAGAGAGGGGACACGTCCCCCTCTGGGGCCAACGTCCTGACTTTC	CASSQRGDTSPSGANVLTF	NA	TRBJ2-6	NA	TRBV3-1/TRBV3-2
TGTGCCAGCAGCCCCGGGGACCCTTTTACAGGAAAAGAGACCCAGTACTTC	CASSPGDPFTGKETQYF	few	TRBJ2-5	NA	TRBV14
TGTGCCAACAGTGAAGGAGACAGCTATGGCTACACCTTC	CANSEGDSYGYTF	NA	TRBJ1-2	NA	TRBV6-1
TGTGCCAGCAGGAACACTGGAGCCTACGAGCAGTACTTC	CASRNTGAYEQYF	NA	TRBJ2-7	NA	TRBV11-1
TGTGCCACCAGCAGACAGGGGAGTTCGGCAGATACGCAGTATTTT	CATSRQGSSADTQYF	NA	TRBJ2-3	NA	TRBV15
TGCGCCAGCAGCCCGACAGGGCCCGGGGAGCTGTTTTTT	CASSPTGPGELFF	once	TRBJ2-2	TRBD1	TRBV5-1
TGTGCTAGTGGTTTCGGACAGACCGCGAACACCGGGGAGCTGTTTTTT	CASGFGQTANTGELFF	NA	TRBJ2-2	NA	TRBV12-5
TGTGCCAGCAGCTTAGTCGCTGAAGCTTTCTTT	CASSLVAEAFF	NA	TRBJ1-1	NA	TRBV11-2
TGTGCCAGTAGTAGCCAACTCGGGACAGGGGGCATACGAGCTGGAAACACCATATATTTT	CASSSQLGTGGIRAGNTIYF	NA	TRBJ1-3	TRBD1	TRBV19
TGTGCCAGCAGTTACCTGGGAGGGACTGAAGCTTTCTTT	CASSYLGGTEAFF	NA	TRBJ1-1	NA	TRBV25-1
TGTGCCAGCAGCTTAACCGGGACAGCCTGGGGGCCCCAGCATTTT	CASSLTGTAWGPQHF	NA	TRBJ1-5	TRBD1	TRBV7-8
TGCAGCGTTGAAGAACCGGTAGGGTCTAATGAAAAACTGTTTTTT	CSVEEPVGSNEKLFF	NA	TRBJ1-4	NA	TRBV29-1
TGTGCCAGCAGCTCCGGACTAGCGGGGGGCACAGATACGCAGTATTTT	CASSSGLAGGTDTQYF	NA	TRBJ2-3	TRBD2	TRBV7-2
TGTGCCAGCAGTGAAGATGGGAGGACAGGGATTTATGGCTACACCTTC	CASSEDGRTGIYGYTF	once	TRBJ1-2	TRBD1	TRBV6-1
TGTGCCTGGGGCAAAGGGACAGGAGAAGCTTTCTTT	CAWGKGTGEAFF	NA	TRBJ1-1	TRBD1	TRBV30
TGCGCCAGCAGCTTGGCTTCGGGACAGCTCTATGGCTACACCTTC	CASSLASGQLYGYTF	NA	TRBJ1-2	TRBD1	TRBV5-1
TGCGCCAGCAGCCAAGAGAGTCTGGGTTCAAACATTCAGTACTTC	CASSQESLGSNIQYF	NA	TRBJ2-4	NA	TRBV4-1
TGTGCCAGCAGCCCATCAGACAGGGGTAATTCACCCCTCCACTTT	CASSPSDRGNSPLHF	NA	TRBJ1-6	TRBD1	TRBV5-8
TGTGCCAGCAGTGTGGGACACCTCTATGGCTACACCTTC	CASSVGHLYGYTF	NA	TRBJ1-2	NA	TRBV12-3/TRBV12-4
TGTGCCAGCAGTTTATTTCGGTGGGGGGTGTTGGCCGGGGAGCTGTTTTTT	CASSLFRWGVLAGELFF	once	TRBJ2-2	NA	TRBV27
TGTGCCAGCAGCTTGGCTCAGAACACTGAAGCTTTCTTT	CASSLAQNTEAFF	NA	TRBJ1-1	NA	TRBV5-5
TGTGCCAGCAGGGGCGAGAGCTCCTATAATTCACCCCTCCACTTT	CASRGESSYNSPLHF	NA	TRBJ1-6	NA	TRBV6-5
TGTGCCAGCAGTTTACTGGGACAGGGCTCCGGTGAGCAGTTCTTC	CASSLLGQGSGEQFF	NA	TRBJ2-1	TRBD1	TRBV27
TGTGCCAGCAGCGTAGAACGGGGGGGAAACACAGATACGCAGTATTTT	CASSVERGGNTDTQYF	NA	TRBJ2-3	TRBD2	TRBV9
TGTGCCAGCAGCGTACCGGGGTTTGATGAAAAACTGTTTTTT	CASSVPGFDEKLFF	NA	TRBJ1-4	NA	TRBV9
TGCAGCGTCGCAACTGCCGGGACAGGGGCTTCGACTAATGAAAAACTGTTTTTT	CSVATAGTGASTNEKLFF	NA	TRBJ1-4	TRBD1	TRBV29-1
TGCGCCAGCAGCCAAGCTACGGGGCAGGGGATCGGTGGCTACACCTTC	CASSQATGQGIGGYTF	NA	TRBJ1-2	NA	TRBV4-1
TGCAGTGCTAGTCCCACGCGAACAGGGAATGAAAAACTGTTTTTT	CSASPTRTGNEKLFF	NA	TRBJ1-4	NA	TRBV20-1
TGTGCCAGTAGTATAGGCCGGGACAGGAACACTGAAGCTTTCTTT	CASSIGRDRNTEAFF	NA	TRBJ1-1	TRBD1	TRBV19
TGTGCCAGCAGTGAATATGGACAGGAAGTCTTCTTT	CASSEYGQEVFF	NA	TRBJ1-1	TRBD1	TRBV25-1
TGTGCCAGCAGTTACAGGCAGGGGATGAACACTGAAGCTTTCTTT	CASSYRQGMNTEAFF	NA	TRBJ1-1	NA	TRBV6-5
TGTGCCAGTAGTCCGGGATACCCCTACGAGCAGTACTTC	CASSPGYPYEQYF	NA	TRBJ2-7	NA	TRBV19
TGTGCCAGCAGCTTAGGCCCCTCGACGGAAGTTTTT	CASSLGPSTEVF	NA	TRBJ1-5	NA	TRBV11-3
TGTGCCAGCAGCCAAGCCACAGGTACCTATGGCTACACCTTC	CASSQATGTYGYTF	once	TRBJ1-2	NA	TRBV5-5
TGTGCCACCAGCAGATTTCCGGGACTAGACGGCACCGGGGAGCTGTTTTTT	CATSRFPGLDGTGELFF	NA	TRBJ2-2	TRBD2	TRBV15
TGTGCCAGCAGTGGCGGCCGTAGCAATCAGCCCCAGCATTTT	CASSGGRSNQPQHF	NA	TRBJ1-5	NA	TRBV2
TGTGCCAGCAGTACAGGGGACGGGAACACCGGGGAGCTGTTTTTT	CASSTGDGNTGELFF	NA	TRBJ2-2	TRBD1	TRBV6-5
TGTGCCAGCAGCTTAGGGGGCTATGGCTACACCTTC	CASSLGGYGYTF	NA	TRBJ1-2	NA	TRBV5-8
TGCGCCAGCAGCCAAGATCAACCCCTCCGGGACAGGGTCTCCTACGAGCAGTACTTC	CASSQDQPLRDRVSYEQYF	NA	TRBJ2-7	TRBD1	TRBV4-1
TGTGCCAGCAGTTACCAAGGGACAGGGAACACTGAAGCTTTCTTT	CASSYQGTGNTEAFF	NA	TRBJ1-1	TRBD1	TRBV6-5
TGTGCCAGTCGGCGGGGGGGTTGGGGCAATCAGCCCCAGCATTTT	CASRRGGWGNQPQHF	NA	TRBJ1-5	NA	TRBV19
TGTGCCAGTAGTATGGTGGACAGGGTAGAGACCCAGTACTTC	CASSMVDRVETQYF	NA	TRBJ2-5	TRBD1	TRBV19
TGTGCCAGCAGCTTCGCTCTAGCTCGCACCGGGGAGCTGTTTTTT	CASSFALARTGELFF	few	TRBJ2-2	NA	TRBV11-2
TGTGCCAGCAGTGAAGGATGGGTGGCCGGGGAGCTGTTTTTT	CASSEGWVAGELFF	once	TRBJ2-2	NA	TRBV2